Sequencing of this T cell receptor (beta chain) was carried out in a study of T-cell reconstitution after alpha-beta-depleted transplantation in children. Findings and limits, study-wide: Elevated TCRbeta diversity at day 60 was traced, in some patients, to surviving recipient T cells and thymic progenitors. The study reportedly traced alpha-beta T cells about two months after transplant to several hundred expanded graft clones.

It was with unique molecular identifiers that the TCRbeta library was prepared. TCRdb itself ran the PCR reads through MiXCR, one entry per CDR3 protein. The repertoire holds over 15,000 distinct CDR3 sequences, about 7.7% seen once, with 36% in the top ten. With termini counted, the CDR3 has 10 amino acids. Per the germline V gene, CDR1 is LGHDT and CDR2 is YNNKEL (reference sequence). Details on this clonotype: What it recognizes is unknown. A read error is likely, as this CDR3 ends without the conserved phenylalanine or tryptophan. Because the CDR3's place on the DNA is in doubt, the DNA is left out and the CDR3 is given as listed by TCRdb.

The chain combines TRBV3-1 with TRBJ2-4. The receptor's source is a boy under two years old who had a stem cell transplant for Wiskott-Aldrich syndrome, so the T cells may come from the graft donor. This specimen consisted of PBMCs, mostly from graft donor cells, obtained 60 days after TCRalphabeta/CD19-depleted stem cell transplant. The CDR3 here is CASSQDLEDV.